This T cell receptor (beta chain) was captured by sequencing in a study of long-term antiretroviral therapy in people with HIV. Regarding the study as a whole: Among HIV repertoires, CDR3 length ranges were narrower than those of controls.

Sequencing used immunoSEQ v3.0 at survey level. Libraries were prepared by immunoSEQ multiplex PCR; TCRdb keeps only in-frame clonotypes and omits some of them. Seen here are 37,000 or so clones, more than 80% observed once, and the top ten hold roughly 6%. The CDR3 is 15 amino acids. Germline CDR1 is MDHEN and CDR2 is SYDVKM. V gave up 2 bases and J gave up 5 bases, with 15 bases separating them. Every one of the donors gave at least one pre-ART PBMC sample and at least two post-ART PBMC samples. It was in the United States that all participants with HIV were treated. As regards this clone: Its cognate antigen is unknown.

This rearrangement joins TRBV28 to TRBJ1-2; TRBD1 is a possible D gene (5 bases). The sample in question was unsorted PBMCs, obtained 3.4 years after starting antiretroviral therapy. This receptor was taken from a man aged 25 to 40 with HIV. CDR3 sequence reads: CASSLPSRGGYGYTF. The CDR3 nucleotides are TGTGCCAGCAGTTTACCGAGTAGGGGAGGGTATGGCTACACCTTC.